The T cell receptor (beta chain) under discussion was sequenced for a study of CD8+ T cells in alopecia areata (dated by TCRdb to the late 2010s). Regarding the study in general: The study used high-throughput TCRbeta sequencing to examine T cell clonal expansion in alopecia areata, in both the C3H/HeJ mouse model and human patients. Human TCRbeta sequencing covered scalp tissue and sorted CD4+ and CD8+ peripheral blood T cells from patchy and totalis/universalis alopecia areata patients and healthy controls. Scalp clonality was compared among normal scalp (n=4), patchy alopecia areata scalp (n=8), and alopecia totalis/universalis scalp (n=8). RNA was extracted with the PAXgene miRNA kit for fixed scalp, the miRNeasy kit for PBMCs, and the RNeasy kit for mouse skin. TCRbeta CDR3 regions were amplified by immunoSEQ multiplex PCR using 35 Vbeta forward and 13 Jbeta reverse primers. Study-wide conclusions, independent of this receptor: Shared TCR sequences between patients were less evident than in mice, which may be partly attributable to HLA diversity in the patient population. Compared with normal scalp, lesional scalp had higher clonality and more expanded CD8+ clones, particularly in alopecia totalis/universalis, a pattern that suggests antigenic drive. Scalp TCR repertoire analysis is complicated because resident alphabeta T cells in normal human skin are also sequenced, whereas mouse skin is dominated by gammadelta T cells.

Peripheral blood and lesional scalp punch biopsies were obtained from patients with alopecia areata. PBMCs were isolated by density centrifugation and stained for CD3, CD4 and CD8, after which CD4+ and CD8+ T cells were sorted on a FACSAria. As part of a multicenter biomarker study, untreated alopecia areata patients were recruited. In five patients from the biomarker study, the blood CD8+ T cells went through an additional sort into NKG2D-low and NKG2D-high fractions. The method behind the library was the immunoSEQ multiplex PCR assay. For TCR sequencing, RNA was extracted from every sample and reverse transcribed into cDNA to serve as template. SuperScript III was used to make first-strand cDNA, primed with a 2:1 mix of oligo-dT and random hexamers. A synthetic immune receptor repertoire was used to measure amplification bias, and any remaining bias was corrected computationally. Per the original workflow: Raw reads were preprocessed to remove errors, and CDR3 was defined according to IMGT conventions as the region from the conserved cysteine to phenylalanine. To get clonality, Shannon entropy was normalized by log2 of the number of productive unique TCRs and the result was subtracted from 1. Whether each scalp clone was CD4 or CD8 was inferred by checking scalp TCRbeta sequences against the CD4 and CD8 repertoires from sorted blood. TCRdb re-hosts the immuneACCESS table, in-frame sequences only. Its copies lack some clones; in the studies checked, an unresolved V gene accounts for under half of them, and the cause for the rest is not known. The V and J calls and clone size come from that table; D and trimming were worked out from the DNA. Recorded for this sample are approximately 130,000 clones; less than 50% of them occurred a single time. Jointly, the top ten make up 10% to 13% of the sample.

A note on this clone: Its antigen is currently not known. Per-nucleotide qualities are absent, and no much larger clonotype sits a single base away.

Trimming takes 10 bases off V and 8 bases off J; junction bases not matched to a gene: 7. The CDR3 numbers 12 residues from cysteine through phenylalanine. The only DNA kept is the CDR3, 36 bases in frame from the first base. From the germline V gene (reference sequence), CDR1 is SEHNR and CDR2 is FQNEAQ. This sequence uses TRBV7-9 and TRBJ2-1, with 8 middle bases fitting TRBD1. The sequence was obtained from a human donor with alopecia areata. The sample taken for sequencing was NKG2D-low CD8+ T cells sorted from blood. Explained via the paper, the cell subset or site label denotes: sorted CD8+ NKG2D-low blood T cells. The DNA reads TGTGCCACCGGGACAGGCCCGCATGAGCAGTTCTTC. It translates to CATGTGPHEQFF. Extended through the reference TRBV7-9 and TRBJ2-1 proteins, this CDR3 yields the full variable domain: DTGVSQNPRHKITKRGQNVTFRCDPISEHNRLYWYRQTLGQGPEFLTYFQNEAQLEKSRLLSDRFSAERPKGSFSTLEIQRTEQGDSAMYLCATGTGPHEQFFGPGTRLTVL.